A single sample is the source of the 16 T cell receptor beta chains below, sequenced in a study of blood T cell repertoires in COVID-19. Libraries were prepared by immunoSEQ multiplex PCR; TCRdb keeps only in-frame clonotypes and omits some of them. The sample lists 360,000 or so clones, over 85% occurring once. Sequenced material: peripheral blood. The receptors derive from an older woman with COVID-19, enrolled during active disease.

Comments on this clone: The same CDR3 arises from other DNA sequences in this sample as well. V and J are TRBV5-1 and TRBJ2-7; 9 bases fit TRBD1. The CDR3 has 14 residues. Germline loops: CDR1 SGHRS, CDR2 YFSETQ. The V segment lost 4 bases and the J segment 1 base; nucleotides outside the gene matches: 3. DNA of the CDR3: TGCGCCAGCAGCACAGGGACAGGGTCCTACGAGCAGTACTTC. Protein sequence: CASSTGTGSYEQYF.

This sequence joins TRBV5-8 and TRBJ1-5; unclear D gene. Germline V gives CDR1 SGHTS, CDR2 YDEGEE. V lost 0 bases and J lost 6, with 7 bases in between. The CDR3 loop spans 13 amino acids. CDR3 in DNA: TGTGCCAGCAGCTTGGCCTCGGTTCAGCCCCAGCATTTT. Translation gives CASSLASVQPQHF.

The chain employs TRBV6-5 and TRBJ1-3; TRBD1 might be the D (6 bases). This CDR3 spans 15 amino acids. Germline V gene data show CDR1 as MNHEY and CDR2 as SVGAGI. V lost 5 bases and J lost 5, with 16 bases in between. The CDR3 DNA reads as TGTGCCAGCAGTCCCCCGCCAGACAGGCGAAACACCATATATTTT. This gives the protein CASSPPPDRRNTIYF.

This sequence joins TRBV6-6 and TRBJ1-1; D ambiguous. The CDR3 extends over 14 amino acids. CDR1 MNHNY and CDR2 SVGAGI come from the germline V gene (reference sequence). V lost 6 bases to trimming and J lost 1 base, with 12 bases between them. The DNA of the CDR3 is TGTGCCAGCAGGTTCCGCGGGTCGAACACTGAAGCTTTCTTT. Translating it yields CASRFRGSNTEAFF.

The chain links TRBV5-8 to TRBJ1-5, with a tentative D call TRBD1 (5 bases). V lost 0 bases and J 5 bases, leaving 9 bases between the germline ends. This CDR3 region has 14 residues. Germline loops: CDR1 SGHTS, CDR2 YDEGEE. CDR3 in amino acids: CASSLGGLYQPQHF. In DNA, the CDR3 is TGTGCCAGCAGCTTGGGGGGACTGTATCAGCCCCAGCATTTT.

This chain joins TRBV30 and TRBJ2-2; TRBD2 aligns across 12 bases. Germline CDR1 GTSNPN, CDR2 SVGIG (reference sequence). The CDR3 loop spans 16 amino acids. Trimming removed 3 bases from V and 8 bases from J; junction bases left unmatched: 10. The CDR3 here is CAWRTQLAGGPGELFF. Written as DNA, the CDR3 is TGTGCCTGGAGAACGCAGCTAGCGGGGGGGCCTGGGGAGCTGTTTTTT.

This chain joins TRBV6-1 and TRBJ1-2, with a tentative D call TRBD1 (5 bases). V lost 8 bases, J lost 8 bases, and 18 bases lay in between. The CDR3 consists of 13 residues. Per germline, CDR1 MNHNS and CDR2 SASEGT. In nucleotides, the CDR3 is TGTGCCAGCGTTTATCCGGGGGTAGGAGGCTACACCTTC. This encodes CASVYPGVGGYTF.

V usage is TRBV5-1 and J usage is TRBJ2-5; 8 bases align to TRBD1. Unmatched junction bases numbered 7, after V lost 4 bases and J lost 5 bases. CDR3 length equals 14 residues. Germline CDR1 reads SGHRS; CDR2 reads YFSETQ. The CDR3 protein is CASSPQGVGETQYF. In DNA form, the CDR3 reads TGCGCCAGCAGCCCACAGGGGGTCGGGGAGACCCAGTACTTC.

The CDR3 sequence: CASSLGTGSYGYTF. The CDR3 coding sequence is TGTGCCAGCAGCTTAGGGACAGGGTCCTATGGCTACACCTTC. The V and J genes are TRBV7-2 and TRBJ1-2; TRBD1 matches at 8 bases. Germline loops: CDR1 SGHTA, CDR2 FQGNSA. The CDR3 length is 14 residues. The junction had 2 bases not matched to a gene; V was cut back by 1 base and J by 4 bases.

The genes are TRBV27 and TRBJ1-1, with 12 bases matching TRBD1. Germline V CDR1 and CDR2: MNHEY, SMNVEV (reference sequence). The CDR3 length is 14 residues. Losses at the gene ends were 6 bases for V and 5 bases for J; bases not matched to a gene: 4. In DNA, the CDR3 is TGTGCCAGCAGGGGACAGGGGGCGCGAACTGAAGCTTTCTTT. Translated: CASRGQGARTEAFF.

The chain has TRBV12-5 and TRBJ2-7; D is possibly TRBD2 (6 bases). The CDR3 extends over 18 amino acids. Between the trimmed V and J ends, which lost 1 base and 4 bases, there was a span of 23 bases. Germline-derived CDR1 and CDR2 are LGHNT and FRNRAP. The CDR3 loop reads CASGLGTTTRDGVYEQYF. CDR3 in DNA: TGTGCTAGTGGTTTGGGGACTACTACCCGAGACGGGGTGTACGAGCAGTACTTC.

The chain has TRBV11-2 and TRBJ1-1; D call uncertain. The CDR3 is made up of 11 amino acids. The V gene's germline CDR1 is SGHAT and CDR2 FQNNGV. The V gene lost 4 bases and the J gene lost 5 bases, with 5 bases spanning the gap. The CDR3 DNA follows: TGTGCCAGCAGCTCCGGGACTGAAGCTTTCTTT. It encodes CASSSGTEAFF.

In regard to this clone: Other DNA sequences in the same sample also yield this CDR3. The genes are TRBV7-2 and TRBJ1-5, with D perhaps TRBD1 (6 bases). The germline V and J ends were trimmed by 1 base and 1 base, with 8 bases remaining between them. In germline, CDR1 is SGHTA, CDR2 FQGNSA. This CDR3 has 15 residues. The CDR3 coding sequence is TGTGCCAGCAGCTTAGTAACAGGGAGCAATCAGCCCCAGCATTTT. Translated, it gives CASSLVTGSNQPQHF.

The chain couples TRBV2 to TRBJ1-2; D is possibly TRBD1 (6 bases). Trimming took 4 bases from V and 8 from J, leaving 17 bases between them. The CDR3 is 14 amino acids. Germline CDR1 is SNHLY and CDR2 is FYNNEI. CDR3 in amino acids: CASSGRQDPRGYTF. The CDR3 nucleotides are TGTGCCAGCAGTGGCCGACAGGACCCTCGGGGCTACACCTTC. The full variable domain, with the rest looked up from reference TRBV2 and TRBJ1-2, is EPEVTQTPSHQVTQMGQEVILRCVPISNHLYFYWYRQILGQKVEFLVSFYNNEISEKSEIFDDQFSVERPDGSNFTLKIRSTKLEDSAMYFCASSGRQDPRGYTFGSGTRLTVV.

CDR3 nucleotide sequence: TGTGCCAGCAGCTCCATGGGGCTCCCCACCGGGGAGCTGTTTTTT. As protein: CASSSMGLPTGELFF. The rearrangement joins TRBV11-2 to TRBJ2-2; D possibly corresponds to TRBD1 (5 bases). Trimming stripped 4 bases from V and 4 bases from J, with 13 bases between. CDR1 and CDR2 (germline): SGHAT, FQNNGV. The CDR3 is 15 amino acids.

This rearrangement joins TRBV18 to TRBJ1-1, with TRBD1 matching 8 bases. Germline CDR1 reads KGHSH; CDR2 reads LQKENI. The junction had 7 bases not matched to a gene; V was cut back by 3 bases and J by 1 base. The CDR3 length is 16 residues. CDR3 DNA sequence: TGTGCCAGCTCACCTATGACAGGGGCCGCGAACACTGAAGCTTTCTTT. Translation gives CASSPMTGAANTEAFF.